The 28 T cell receptor beta chains below all came from one sample that was sequenced in a study of vaccination and CD4 T cells after COVID-19. What these receptors recognize is not known. An Oncomine TCR Beta short-read assay was used to sequence the DNA from cultured CD4+ T cells. TCRdb independently ran MiXCR on the PCR reads; one entry per CDR3 protein. The sample has about 16,000 distinct CDR3 sequences, less than 60% seen once; the top ten hold 6% to 7.5%. The sample's treatment: roughly 11-day PBMC culture with coronavirus spike peptide pools or control peptides (ViraFEST assay). The sequenced sample was CD4+ T cells from blood, cultured in vitro. Source of these receptors: a human donor who had recovered from COVID-19.

The rearrangement uses TRBV20-1 and TRBJ1-2, with D possibly TRBD1 on 6 matching bases. CDR1 DFQATT and CDR2 SNEGSKA come from the germline V gene (reference sequence). Trimming removed 3 bases at V and 5 bases at J, with 13 bases between. CDR3 length: 13 amino acids. This CDR3 reads CSASIARGYGYTF. The CDR3 coding sequence is TGCAGTGCTAGTATTGCCAGGGGATATGGCTACACCTTC.

The J gene is TRBJ2-7, the V gene TRBV2; perhaps TRBD1 as D (5 bases). This CDR3 has 12 amino acids. Per germline, CDR1 SNHLY and CDR2 FYNNEI. Trimming stripped 6 bases from V and 3 bases from J, with 9 bases between. The CDR3 sequence is CASRHDSYEQYF. The CDR3, as DNA: TGTGCCAGCAGGCACGACAGCTACGAGCAGTACTTC.

The chain has TRBV27 and TRBJ2-3; the D is unclear. This CDR3 has 15 amino acids. Trimming pared 1 base from V and 0 bases from J, leaving 8 bases between. The germline V gene has CDR1 MNHEY and CDR2 SMNVEV (reference sequence). CDR3 nucleotides: TGTGCCAGCAGTTTATTAACGGCTAGCACAGATACGCAGTATTTT. Its translation: CASSLLTASTDTQYF.

This sequence joins TRBV3-1 and TRBJ1-2; D gene unclear. Looked up from germline, CDR1 is LGHDT and CDR2 is YNNKEL (reference sequence). This CDR3 region has 14 residues. Trimming removed 1 base at V and 2 bases at J, with 8 bases between. The CDR3 DNA reads as TGTGCCAGCAGCCAAGTGGCGGTCAACTATGGCTACACCTTC. Translated: CASSQVAVNYGYTF.

The V and J genes are TRBV6-1 and TRBJ2-7; D gene ambiguous. The CDR3 spans 12 residues. V lost 4 bases, J lost 3 bases, and 7 bases lay in between. CDR1 is MNHNS and CDR2 is SASEGT in the germline V gene. CDR3 in DNA: TGTGCCAGCAGTGCTACTAACTACGAGCAGTACTTC. Translated, it gives CASSATNYEQYF.

There are a few counts of this clonotype. V gene TRBV7-9 combines with J gene TRBJ2-5, with D unresolved. The CDR3 totals 12 residues. Trimming removed 1 base from V and 5 bases from J, with 5 bases in between. The germline V gene encodes CDR1 SEHNR and CDR2 FQNEAQ (reference sequence). CDR3 residues: CASSLGSETQYF. The CDR3, as DNA: TGTGCCAGCAGCTTAGGGTCCGAGACCCAGTACTTC.

In this sample, this clonotype turned up a few times. The gene calls are TRBV7-2 and TRBJ2-7; D is possibly TRBD1 or TRBD2 (5 bases each). This CDR3 has 14 residues. V shed 3 bases and J shed 0 bases, with 9 bases lying between them. Germline-derived CDR1 and CDR2 are SGHTA and FQGNSA. CDR3 in DNA: TGTGCCAGCAGCTTCGCAGGGAGCTCCTACGAGCAGTACTTC. Its protein product is CASSFAGSSYEQYF.

J is TRBJ1-1 and V is TRBV5-4; maybe TRBD1 (5 bases). The V end lost 4 bases, the J end lost 1 base, and 11 bases lay between the germline ends. CDR1 and CDR2 (germline): SGHNT, YYREEE (reference sequence). CDR3 length equals 14 residues. CDR3 sequence (DNA): TGTGCCAGCAGCCATCCGGGGGGGAACACTGAAGCTTTCTTT. This codes for CASSHPGGNTEAFF.

This clonotype has a handful of counts. V is TRBV6-2 or TRBV6-3 and J is TRBJ1-2; D perhaps matches TRBD1 (5 bases). The V gene's germline CDR1 is MNHEY and CDR2 SVGEGT. Between the trimmed V and J ends, which lost 10 bases and 4 bases, there was a span of 16 bases. This CDR3 contains 13 residues. CDR3 region: CATQHAGIYGYTF. The CDR3 region has the DNA TGTGCCACCCAGCATGCAGGGATCTATGGCTACACCTTC.

V is TRBV6-2 or TRBV6-3 and J is TRBJ2-7; 8 bases agree with TRBD2. Germline-derived CDR1 and CDR2 are MNHEY and SVGEGT. The CDR3 is 15 amino acids. V gave up 6 bases and J gave up 1 base; unmatched junction bases: 8. The CDR3 reads CASRLSGGFSYEQYF. CDR3 sequence (DNA): TGTGCCAGCAGGTTGTCGGGAGGGTTTTCCTACGAGCAGTACTTC.

In its sample, this clonotype was seen once. The chain carries TRBV7-8 and TRBJ2-3; a possible D gene is TRBD2 (7 bases). The CDR3 covers 17 residues. The V gene's germline CDR1 is SGHVS and CDR2 FQNEAQ. V lost 4 bases and J lost 2, with 19 bases in between. CDR3: CASSSRGGGVYTDTQYF. In nucleotides, the CDR3 is TGTGCCAGCAGCTCTAGGGGGGGCGGAGTGTACACAGATACGCAGTATTTT.

This chain uses TRBV19 with TRBJ1-2, with no clear D. This CDR3 has 15 amino acids. The germline CDR1 and CDR2 sequences are LNHDA and SQIVND (reference sequence). The germline V and J ends were trimmed by 1 base and 7 bases, with 16 bases remaining between them. The CDR3 is CASSIGVYSVSGYTF. The CDR3 nucleotides read TGTGCCAGTAGTATAGGAGTCTATTCAGTCTCTGGCTACACCTTC.

The chain carries TRBV6-5 and TRBJ2-7, with a possible D match to TRBD2 (5 bases). Germline CDR1 MNHEY, CDR2 SVGAGI. V lost 3 bases, J lost 3 bases, and 18 bases lay in between. The CDR3 spans 16 residues. The CDR3, as DNA: TGTGCCAGCAGTTATCATCGGGGTGGAGGAAGCTACGAGCAGTACTTC. Translated, it gives CASSYHRGGGSYEQYF.

The chain employs TRBV28 and TRBJ1-5; no clear D gene. The CDR3 is 12 residues long. The germline gives CDR1 MDHEN, CDR2 SYDVKM. Trimming cost V 2 bases and J 9 bases, with 8 bases left between them. CDR3 region: CASSLPLVPQHF. Here the CDR3 DNA reads TGTGCCAGCAGTTTACCCCTCGTGCCCCAGCATTTT.

The chain has TRBV7-2 and TRBJ2-3, with 8 bases that match TRBD2. V lost 0 bases to trimming and J lost 8 bases; unmatched junction nucleotides: 7. This CDR3 is built from 15 residues. Per the germline V gene, CDR1 is SGHTA and CDR2 is FQGNSA. CDR3 region: CASSLARSGMGTQYF. Written as DNA, the CDR3 is TGTGCCAGCAGCTTAGCTCGTAGCGGGATGGGTACGCAGTATTTT.

This chain links TRBV7-8 with TRBJ2-2, with TRBD2 identical over 9 bases. The junction had 10 bases not matched to a gene; V was cut back by 5 bases and J by 6 bases. The CDR3 consists of 16 residues. Germline V gives CDR1 SGHVS, CDR2 FQNEAQ. CDR3 loop: CASSSKRGAPAGELFF. Here the CDR3 DNA reads TGTGCCAGCAGCAGTAAGCGGGGGGCCCCGGCCGGGGAGCTGTTTTTT.

The V call is TRBV7-2, the J call TRBJ2-5; D ambiguous. The CDR3 loop spans 13 amino acids. Germline lookup yields CDR1 SGHTA and CDR2 FQGNSA. The V gene lost 4 bases and the J gene lost 1 base, with 7 bases spanning the gap. The CDR3 sequence is CASSWYRQETQYF. CDR3 sequence (DNA): TGTGCCAGCAGCTGGTACCGCCAAGAGACCCAGTACTTC.

This chain links TRBV7-3 with TRBJ1-1; D ambiguous. Germline V lookup: CDR1 SGHTA, CDR2 FQGTGA. V dropped 2 bases and J dropped 3 bases, with 10 bases sitting between them. The CDR3 sequence is 14 residues long. The CDR3 spells CASSLFADDTEAFF. In DNA, the CDR3 is TGTGCCAGCAGCTTATTCGCAGACGACACTGAAGCTTTCTTT.

The rearrangement uses TRBV11-2 and TRBJ1-6, with a tentative D call TRBD1 (6 bases). The V and J ends lost 5 bases and 6 bases respectively, with 23 bases between them. The CDR3 length is 18 residues. Germline-derived CDR1 and CDR2 are SGHAT and FQNNGV. This CDR3 reads CASSPGTSIGFGNSPLHF. In DNA, the CDR3 is TGTGCCAGCAGCCCCGGGACATCCATCGGGTTCGGTAATTCACCCCTCCACTTT.

Only a few counts were recorded for this clonotype. The chain employs TRBV20-1 and TRBJ1-3; D perhaps matches TRBD1 (6 bases). The germline V and J ends were trimmed by 5 bases and 3 bases, with 11 bases remaining between them. This CDR3 is built from 13 residues. From germline, CDR1 is DFQATT and CDR2 SNEGSKA (reference sequence). The CDR3 reads CSAVRDNGNTIYF. The CDR3 coding sequence is TGCAGTGCTGTCCGGGACAATGGAAACACCATATATTTT.

V is TRBV19 and J is TRBJ2-5; 9 nucleotides align to TRBD1. Germline lookup yields CDR1 LNHDA and CDR2 SQIVND (reference sequence). The V segment lost 3 bases and the J segment 1 base; nucleotides outside the gene matches: 6. CDR3 length equals 16 residues. CDR3 sequence reads: CASSIGYRGRQETQYF. The CDR3 DNA reads TGTGCCAGTAGTATCGGGTACAGGGGGCGCCAAGAGACCCAGTACTTC.

This rearrangement joins TRBV6-1 to TRBJ2-2; no clear D gene. This CDR3 spans 13 amino acids. The V end was cut by 5 bases, the J end by 2 bases, with 6 bases between. The germline CDR1 and CDR2 sequences are MNHNS and SASEGT. CDR3 loop: CASSTVNTGELFF. The CDR3 nucleotides are TGTGCCAGCAGTACAGTCAACACCGGGGAGCTGTTTTTT.

The rearrangement links TRBV30 to TRBJ1-2, with a possible D match to TRBD1 (5 bases). Looked up from germline, CDR1 is GTSNPN and CDR2 is SVGIG (reference sequence). V lost 0 bases and J lost 3, with 8 bases in between. CDR3 length: 13 residues. This CDR3 reads CAWSVSRDYGYTF. The DNA for the CDR3 is TGTGCCTGGAGTGTAAGCAGGGACTATGGCTACACCTTC. The full variable domain, in which reference TRBV30 and TRBJ1-2 provide the parts outside the CDR3, is SQTIHQWPATLVQPVGSPLSLECTVEGTSNPNLYWYRQAAGRGLQLLFYSVGIGQISSEVPQNLSASRPQDRQFILSSKKLLLSDSGFYLCAWSVSRDYGYTFGSGTRLTVV.

This clonotype has just a few counts. The rearrangement joins TRBV15 to TRBJ1-1; D possibly corresponds to TRBD1 (5 bases). With 6 bases removed from V and 0 bases from J, the gap between germline ends came to 11 bases. This CDR3 is built from 14 residues. Germline-derived CDR1 and CDR2 are LNHNV and YYDKDF (reference sequence). Here the CDR3 DNA reads TGTGCCACCAGACGGGACCGAGTGAACACTGAAGCTTTCTTT. It yields the protein CATRRDRVNTEAFF.

This chain uses TRBV11-3 with TRBJ1-1, with D possibly being TRBD1 (6 bases). The CDR3 length is 17 residues. Germline lookup yields CDR1 SGHNT and CDR2 YENEEA. Trimming cost V 1 base and J 0 bases, with 15 bases left between them. This CDR3 reads CASSLVLTGAVNTEAFF. Here the CDR3 DNA reads TGTGCCAGCAGCTTAGTACTCACGGGGGCAGTGAACACTGAAGCTTTCTTT.

The chain combines TRBV5-1 with TRBJ2-3, with D possibly matching TRBD1 (5 bases). The germline CDR1 and CDR2 sequences are SGHRS and YFSETQ. There are 14 residues in the CDR3. The V gene lost 0 bases and the J gene lost 2 bases, with 7 bases spanning the gap. The CDR3, as DNA: TGCGCCAGCAGCTTGGCACAGGACACAGATACGCAGTATTTT. Translation: CASSLAQDTDTQYF. The whole variable domain, filled in from reference TRBV5-1 and TRBJ2-3, reads KAGVTQTPRYLIKTRGQQVTLSCSPISGHRSVSWYQQTPGQGLQFLFEYFSETQRNKGNFPGRFSGRQFSNSRSEMNVSTLELGDSALYLCASSLAQDTDTQYFGPGTRLTVL.

There are a few counts of this clonotype. This chain joins TRBV20-1 and TRBJ1-1; 7 bases are a match to TRBD1. V was clipped by 7 bases and J by 7 bases; unmatched bases: 21. Germline V gene sequence: CDR1 DFQATT, CDR2 SNEGSKA (reference sequence). The length of the CDR3 is 16 residues. The CDR3 loop reads CSVKGGREVHTGEAFF. The CDR3 nucleotides are TGCAGTGTCAAAGGGGGCAGGGAAGTCCACACTGGTGAAGCTTTCTTT.

This clonotype has only a few counts. The rearrangement links TRBV5-6 to TRBJ1-1; TRBD1 might be the D (6 bases). The CDR3 covers 12 residues. With 1 base removed from V and 11 bases from J, the gap between germline ends came to 12 bases. Per germline, CDR1 SGHDT and CDR2 YYEEEE. The CDR3 bases are TGTGCCAGCAGCTTGACGTTTGGGGGCGCTTTCTTT. This translates into CASSLTFGGAFF.